The 30 T cell receptor beta chains reported below all come from one sample, sequenced in a study of blood T cell repertoires in COVID-19. Measured with immunoSEQ multiplex PCR; TCRdb has only the in-frame clones, and not every one. Among about 300,000 clones listed, around 90% were seen once. Material for sequencing was PBMCs or T cells enriched from blood (not recorded which). These receptors were obtained from a woman in her twenties or thirties who had recovered from COVID-19.

V and J are TRBV30 and TRBJ2-4, with D possibly matching TRBD1 (7 bases). The CDR3 totals 12 residues. The germline CDR1 and CDR2 sequences are GTSNPN and SVGIG (reference sequence). Between the trimmed V and J ends, which lost 4 bases and 10 bases, there was a span of 14 bases. Here the CDR3 DNA reads TGTGCCTGGACGGGGGACAGCAATATTCAGTACTTC. This codes for CAWTGDSNIQYF.

The gene calls are TRBV7-9 and TRBJ1-2, with a possible D match to TRBD1 (5 bases). V lost 3 bases to trimming and J lost 3 bases, with 8 bases between them. Germline V lookup: CDR1 SEHNR, CDR2 FQNEAQ (reference sequence). CDR3 size: 13 residues. CDR3 DNA sequence: TGTGCCAGCAGCTTTGGCAGGGACTATGGCTACACCTTC. Protein product: CASSFGRDYGYTF.

J is TRBJ2-7 and V is TRBV6-6; tentatively, D is TRBD1 (6 bases). The CDR3 runs 14 residues. The germline V and J ends were trimmed by 5 bases and 1 base, with 12 bases remaining between them. Per germline, CDR1 MNHNY and CDR2 SVGAGI (reference sequence). CDR3 sequence: CASSTRDISYEQYF. CDR3 DNA: TGTGCCAGCAGTACCCGGGACATATCCTACGAGCAGTACTTC.

CDR3 sequence (DNA): TGTGCCAGCAGCCAAGATCTTACAGGGGGCGATTCTGGGGCCAACGTCCTGACTTTC. Translated: CASSQDLTGGDSGANVLTF. The J gene is TRBJ2-6, the V gene TRBV3-1 (or the pseudogene TRBV3-2); 9 nucleotides match TRBD1. CDR3 length: 19 residues. Unmatched junction bases numbered 7, after V lost 0 bases and J lost 1 base. CDR1 is LGHDT, CDR2 YNNKEL, per germline (reference sequence).

The chain couples TRBV7-9 to TRBJ1-4; D may be TRBD1 (6 bases). The germline CDR1 and CDR2 sequences are SEHNR and FQNEAQ (reference sequence). This CDR3 comprises 13 residues. With 5 bases removed from V and 6 bases from J, the gap between germline ends came to 10 bases. CDR3 nucleotides: TGTGCCAGCAGCCACCGACAGGATGAAAAACTGTTTTTT. Translation: CASSHRQDEKLFF.

The chain employs TRBV2 and TRBJ2-7; perhaps TRBD2 as D (7 bases). This CDR3 has 13 residues. The germline gives CDR1 SNHLY, CDR2 FYNNEI. Trimming took off 7 bases at V and 0 bases at J, with 10 bases between the two ends. For the CDR3, the DNA is TGTGCCAGCACTGGGGGGGCCTCCTACGAGCAGTACTTC. This gives the protein CASTGGASYEQYF. Full variable domain (rest looked up from reference TRBV2 and TRBJ2-7): EPEVTQTPSHQVTQMGQEVILRCVPISNHLYFYWYRQILGQKVEFLVSFYNNEISEKSEIFDDQFSVERPDGSNFTLKIRSTKLEDSAMYFCASTGGASYEQYFGPGTRLTVT.

This chain connects TRBV19 to TRBJ1-2; 7 bases fit TRBD1. Germline values: CDR1 LNHDA, CDR2 SQIVND (reference sequence). The CDR3 has 15 residues. The ends lost 5 bases at V and 4 bases at J; junction bases unmatched: 10. CDR3 protein: CASSRQGKGTYGYTF. For the CDR3, the DNA is TGTGCCAGTAGTCGACAGGGTAAGGGCACCTATGGCTACACCTTC.

The gene calls are TRBV12-3 or TRBV12-4 and TRBJ2-2; D is uncertain. This CDR3 is 11 amino acids long. With 4 bases removed from V and 8 bases from J, the gap between germline ends came to 5 bases. In DNA form, the CDR3 reads TGTGCCAGCAGTTCAGAAGGGGAGCTGTTTTTT. Protein: CASSSEGELFF.

V gene TRBV7-9 combines with J gene TRBJ1-3; a possible D gene is TRBD1 (5 bases). V was cut by 0 bases and J by 1 base, with 10 bases left in between. This CDR3 has 16 residues. CDR1 is SEHNR and CDR2 is FQNEAQ in the germline V gene (reference sequence). The CDR3 spells CASSLAGGTSGNTIYF. CDR3 nucleotides: TGTGCCAGCAGCTTAGCGGGAGGGACTTCTGGAAACACCATATATTTT.

The chain employs TRBV6-5 and TRBJ2-1; no firm D call. Germline assignment: CDR1 MNHEY and CDR2 SVGAGI. V was shortened by 7 bases and J by 10 bases, with 23 bases between the two germline ends. This CDR3 is built from 15 residues. The CDR3 nucleotides read TGTGCCAGCACCCAGGCCTCAGGTAACCGTTACGAGCAGTTCTTC. This translates into CASTQASGNRYEQFF.

Of note for this clone: At the DNA level, this CDR3 is encoded by other sequences in the same sample as well. The chain combines TRBV13 with TRBJ1-2; 7 bases agree with TRBD1. The germline V gene encodes CDR1 PRHDT and CDR2 FYEKMQ (reference sequence). Trimming removed 0 bases from V and 3 bases from J; junction bases left unmatched: 1. CDR3 length: 14 amino acids. In DNA, the CDR3 is TGTGCCAGCAGCTTAGGTACAGGGGACTATGGCTACACCTTC. Encoded protein: CASSLGTGDYGYTF.

The chain links TRBV11-1 to TRBJ2-7; D gene uncertain. Germline V gene lookup returns CDR1 SGHAT and CDR2 FQDESV (reference sequence). The CDR3 has 12 amino acids. V dropped 5 bases and J dropped 5 bases, with 10 bases sitting between them. CDR3 nucleotide sequence: TGTGCCAGCAGCCTTCTCCGCGACGAGCAGTACTTC. This codes for CASSLLRDEQYF. The full variable domain, its missing parts supplied by reference TRBV11-1 and TRBJ2-7, is EAEVAQSPRYKITEKSQAVAFWCDPISGHATLYWYRQILGQGPELLVQFQDESVVDDSQLPKDRFSAERLKGVDSTLKIQPAELGDSAMYLCASSLLRDEQYFGPGTRLTVT.

CDR3: CATSRDRGTGGGTEAFF. The CDR3, as DNA: TGTGCCACCAGCAGAGATCGTGGGACAGGGGGTGGCACTGAAGCTTTCTTT. The chain employs TRBV15 and TRBJ1-1; 11 bases line up with TRBD1. The CDR3 contains 17 residues. Per the germline V gene, CDR1 is LNHNV and CDR2 is YYDKDF (reference sequence). The J segment lost 4 bases and the V segment lost 0 bases, leaving 7 bases of the junction unmatched.

V is TRBV15 and J is TRBJ1-5; 7 positions agree with TRBD1. The CDR3 totals 14 residues. The trim removed 6 bases at V and 7 bases at J, leaving 9 bases unmatched. CDR1 and CDR2 (germline): LNHNV, YYDKDF (reference sequence). The CDR3 DNA is TGTGCCACCAGGAAGACTAACAGGGGACAGCCCCAGCATTTT. As protein: CATRKTNRGQPQHF.

The chain couples TRBV29-1 to TRBJ1-4; D remains ambiguous. This CDR3 contains 13 residues. Trimming pared 5 bases from V and 3 bases from J, leaving 10 bases between. Per the germline V gene, CDR1 is SQVTM and CDR2 is ANQGSEA. The CDR3 protein is CSVSAKANEKLFF. Written as DNA, the CDR3 is TGCAGCGTTAGTGCGAAAGCTAATGAAAAACTGTTTTTT.

The chain couples TRBV20-1 to TRBJ2-3, with unresolved D. Germline CDR1 reads DFQATT; CDR2 reads SNEGSKA (reference sequence). Trimming left V 5 bases short and J 6 bases short, with 9 bases between. The CDR3 length is 11 residues. Here the CDR3 DNA reads TGCAGTGCTCCTACCATTGATACGCAGTATTTT. As protein: CSAPTIDTQYF.

The chain recombines TRBV28 with TRBJ2-7, with a possible D match to TRBD2 (6 bases). The CDR3 contains 15 residues. Germline CDR1 and CDR2: MDHEN and SYDVKM. Trimming left V 6 bases short and J 0 bases short, with 15 bases between. Written as DNA, the CDR3 is TGTGCCAGCAGCTTGGGACGGGGGAGCTCCTACGAGCAGTACTTC. It translates to CASSLGRGSSYEQYF.

In nucleotides, the CDR3 is TGCAGCGCCCGGCGCGGGGGGATAGGAACGTTGAACACTGAAGCTTTCTTT. Translated, it gives CSARRGGIGTLNTEAFF. This chain connects TRBV29-1 to TRBJ1-1; maybe TRBD1 (5 bases). The CDR3 has 17 amino acids. Germline CDR1 reads SQVTM; CDR2 reads ANQGSEA. V lost 7 bases to trimming and J lost 0 bases, with 24 bases between them.

Concerning this clone itself: A read error may produce the germline difference seen at one junction end. J is TRBJ2-1 and V is TRBV7-7, with D perhaps TRBD1 (6 bases). This CDR3 contains 14 residues. Germline-derived CDR1 and CDR2 are SSHAT and FNYEAQ (reference sequence). The CDR3 protein is CASSLARGPNEQFF. As DNA, the CDR3 is TGTGCTAGCAGCTTAGCCAGGGGTCCGAATGAGCAGTTCTTC.

The rearrangement links TRBV6-5 to TRBJ1-1; TRBD1 matches at 11 bases. Germline CDR1 is MNHEY and CDR2 is SVGAGI. The length of the CDR3 is 14 residues. Trimming cost V 6 bases and J 6 bases; bases outside gene matches: 6. CDR3: CASSRGQGGPEAFF. In DNA form, the CDR3 reads TGTGCCAGCAGCCGGGGACAGGGGGGCCCTGAAGCTTTCTTT.

This CDR3 is CATGGTGLGEQYF. The CDR3 region has the DNA TGTGCCACTGGCGGGACAGGGTTAGGCGAGCAGTACTTC. The chain joins TRBV19 to TRBJ2-7; 9 bases line up with TRBD1. The CDR3 has 13 amino acids. The germline V gene encodes CDR1 LNHDA and CDR2 SQIVND (reference sequence). V was pared by 10 bases and J by 6 bases, with 10 bases of the junction left unmatched.

This clone was counted once. J is TRBJ2-7 and V is TRBV6-2 or TRBV6-3, with 9 bases aligning to TRBD1. This CDR3 comprises 16 residues. Germline V gives CDR1 MNHEY, CDR2 SVGEGT. The ends lost 4 bases at V and 3 bases at J; junction bases unmatched: 10. CDR3 sequence reads: CASSLSTGGGHYEQYF. The CDR3 nucleotides are TGTGCCAGCAGTTTATCAACAGGGGGCGGCCACTACGAGCAGTACTTC.

The CDR3 is CASGIGRVGNQPQHF. The CDR3 DNA follows: TGTGCTAGTGGTATAGGGAGGGTTGGCAATCAGCCCCAGCATTTT. The chain couples TRBV12-5 to TRBJ1-5; D unresolved. CDR1 and CDR2 (germline): LGHNT, FRNRAP. Between the trimmed V and J ends, which lost 5 bases and 2 bases, there was a span of 13 bases. The CDR3 is 15 amino acids.

In DNA, the CDR3 is TGTGCCAGCAGCTTAGGTCCTCAAGAGACCCAGTACTTC. This translates into CASSLGPQETQYF. The rearrangement uses TRBV7-8 and TRBJ2-5; D not certain. CDR1 and CDR2 from the germline V gene are SGHVS and FQNEAQ. Trimming took off 1 base at V and 2 bases at J, with 5 bases between the two ends. This CDR3 region has 13 residues. The whole variable domain, remainder taken from reference TRBV7-8 and TRBJ2-5, is GAGVSQSPRYKVAKRGQDVALRCDPISGHVSLFWYQQALGQGPEFLTYFQNEAQLDKSGLPSDRFFAERPEGSVSTLKIQRTQQEDSAVYLCASSLGPQETQYFGPGTRLLVL.

V and J are TRBV6-5 and TRBJ2-2, with TRBD1 identical over 9 bases. The CDR3 loop spans 15 amino acids. The germline V gene has CDR1 MNHEY and CDR2 SVGAGI. The ends lost 2 bases at V and 4 bases at J; junction bases unmatched: 2. The CDR3 nucleotides read TGTGCCAGCAGTTACGACAGGGGGGGCACCGGGGAGCTGTTTTTT. Amino acids: CASSYDRGGTGELFF.

The V gene is TRBV7-6, the J gene TRBJ2-3; D is uncertain. This CDR3 is built from 15 residues. Deletions cut 2 bases from V and 3 bases from J, with 12 bases between. The germline gives CDR1 SGHVS, CDR2 FNYEAQ. The CDR3 DNA sequence: TGTGCCAGCAGCTTACTACGGAGTGGGACAGATACGCAGTATTTT. Translation: CASSLLRSGTDTQYF. The variable domain in full, with the rest retrieved from reference TRBV7-6 and TRBJ2-3, is GAGVSQSPRYKVTKRGQDVALRCDPISGHVSLYWYRQALGQGPEFLTYFNYEAQQDKSGLPNDRFSAERPEGSISTLTIQRTEQRDSAMYRCASSLLRSGTDTQYFGPGTRLTVL.

As for this clone: The sample carries other DNA sequences with the same CDR3. The chain joins TRBV2 to TRBJ1-1; D is unresolved. CDR3 length equals 13 residues. Germline V CDR1 and CDR2: SNHLY, FYNNEI. The germline V and J ends were trimmed by 9 bases and 2 bases, with 13 bases remaining between them. The CDR3 loop reads CASAGGANTEAFF. The CDR3 coding sequence is TGTGCCAGTGCTGGAGGCGCAAACACTGAAGCTTTCTTT.

This clone was counted between two and nine times. The chain uses TRBV18 and TRBJ1-2; a possible D gene is TRBD1 (6 bases). This CDR3 is built from 16 residues. The germline gives CDR1 KGHSH, CDR2 LQKENI. Between the trimmed V and J ends, which lost 2 bases and 5 bases, there was a span of 18 bases. The CDR3 sequence is CASSPLVQGEGYGYTF. The CDR3 DNA follows: TGTGCCAGCTCACCATTGGTACAGGGCGAGGGTTATGGCTACACCTTC.

The V call is TRBV27, the J call TRBJ2-1, with 7 bases that match TRBD2. The CDR3 has 18 amino acids. The germline CDR1 and CDR2 sequences are MNHEY and SMNVEV (reference sequence). The ends lost 0 bases at V and 3 bases at J; junction bases unmatched: 11. This chain's CDR3 is CASSLSSLGGLNYNEQFF. The CDR3 coding sequence is TGTGCCAGCAGTTTATCATCTCTGGGAGGGCTAAACTACAATGAGCAGTTCTTC.

This chain links TRBV28 with TRBJ1-4, with TRBD1 matching 7 bases. Germline lookup yields CDR1 MDHEN and CDR2 SYDVKM. CDR3 length: 16 residues. V shed 6 bases, J shed 8 bases, and the junction held 15 bases outside the gene matches. CDR3 bases: TGTGCCAGCAGGCCCGGGACAGCCATTTCAGGCGAAAAACTGTTTTTT. Amino acid sequence: CASRPGTAISGEKLFF.